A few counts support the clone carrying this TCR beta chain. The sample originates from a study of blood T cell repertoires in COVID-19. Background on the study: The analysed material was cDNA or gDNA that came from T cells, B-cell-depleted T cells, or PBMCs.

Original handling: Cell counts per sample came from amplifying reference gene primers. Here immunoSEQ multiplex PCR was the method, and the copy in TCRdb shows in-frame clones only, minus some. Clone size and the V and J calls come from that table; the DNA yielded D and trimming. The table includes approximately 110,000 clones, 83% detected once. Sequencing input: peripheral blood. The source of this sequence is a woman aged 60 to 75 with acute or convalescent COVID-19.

CDR3 sequence: CASSLRAGGPDEQFF. The CDR3 bases are TGTGCCAGCAGCTTGCGAGCGGGAGGTCCCGATGAGCAGTTCTTC. V gene TRBV7-2 combines with J gene TRBJ2-1; 9 bases align to TRBD2. This CDR3 is 15 amino acids long. CDR1 is SGHTA, CDR2 FQGNSA, per germline. The V and J ends lost 3 bases and 8 bases, in that order; junction bases with no gene match: 8.